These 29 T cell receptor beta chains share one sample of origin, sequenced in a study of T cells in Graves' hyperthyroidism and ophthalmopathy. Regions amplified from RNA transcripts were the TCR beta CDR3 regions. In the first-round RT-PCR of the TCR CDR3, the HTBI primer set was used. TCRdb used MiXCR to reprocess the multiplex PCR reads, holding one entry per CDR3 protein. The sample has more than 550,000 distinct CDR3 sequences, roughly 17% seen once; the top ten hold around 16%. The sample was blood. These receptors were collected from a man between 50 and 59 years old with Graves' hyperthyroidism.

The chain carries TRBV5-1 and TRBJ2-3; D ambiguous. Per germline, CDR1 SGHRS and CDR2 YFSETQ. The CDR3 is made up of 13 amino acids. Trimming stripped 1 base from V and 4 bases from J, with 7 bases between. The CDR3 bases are TGCGCCAGCAGCTTGCGGTCAGCAGATACGCAGTATTTT. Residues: CASSLRSADTQYF. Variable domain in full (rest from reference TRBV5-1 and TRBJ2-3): KAGVTQTPRYLIKTRGQQVTLSCSPISGHRSVSWYQQTPGQGLQFLFEYFSETQRNKGNFPGRFSGRQFSNSRSEMNVSTLELGDSALYLCASSLRSADTQYFGPGTRLTVL.

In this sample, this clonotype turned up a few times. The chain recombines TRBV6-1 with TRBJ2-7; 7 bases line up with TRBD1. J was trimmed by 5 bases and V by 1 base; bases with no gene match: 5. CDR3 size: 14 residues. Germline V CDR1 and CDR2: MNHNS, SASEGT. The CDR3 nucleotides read TGTGCCAGCAGTGAAGAGGTGACAGGGAACGAGCAGTACTTC. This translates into CASSEEVTGNEQYF.

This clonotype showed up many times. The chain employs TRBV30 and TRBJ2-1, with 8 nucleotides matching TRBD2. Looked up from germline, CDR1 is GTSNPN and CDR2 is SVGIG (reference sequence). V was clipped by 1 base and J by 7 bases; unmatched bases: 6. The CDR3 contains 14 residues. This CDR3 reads CAWSAFAGGNEQFF. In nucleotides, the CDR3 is TGTGCCTGGAGTGCGTTCGCGGGAGGAAATGAGCAGTTCTTC.

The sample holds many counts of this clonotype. The chain's CDR3 is CASSRTGETQYF. DNA of the CDR3: TGTGCCAGCAGTAGGACGGGAGAGACCCAGTACTTC. The rearrangement links TRBV6-2 or TRBV6-3 to TRBJ2-5, with D uncertain. In germline, CDR1 is MNHEY, CDR2 SVGEGT. Trimming left V 5 bases short and J 4 bases short, with 8 bases between. The CDR3 loop spans 12 amino acids.

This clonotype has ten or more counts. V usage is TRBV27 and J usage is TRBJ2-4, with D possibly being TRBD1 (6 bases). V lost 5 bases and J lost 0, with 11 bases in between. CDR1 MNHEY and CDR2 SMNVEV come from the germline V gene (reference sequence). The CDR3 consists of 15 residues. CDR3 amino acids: CASSRNRVAKNIQYF. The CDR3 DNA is TGTGCCAGCAGTAGAAACAGGGTAGCCAAAAACATTCAGTACTTC.

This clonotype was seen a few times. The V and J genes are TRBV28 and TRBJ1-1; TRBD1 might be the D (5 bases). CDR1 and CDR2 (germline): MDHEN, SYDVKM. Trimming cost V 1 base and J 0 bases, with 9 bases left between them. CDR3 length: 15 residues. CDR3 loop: CASSLLGALNTEAFF. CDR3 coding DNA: TGTGCCAGCAGTTTATTAGGGGCCCTGAACACTGAAGCTTTCTTT.

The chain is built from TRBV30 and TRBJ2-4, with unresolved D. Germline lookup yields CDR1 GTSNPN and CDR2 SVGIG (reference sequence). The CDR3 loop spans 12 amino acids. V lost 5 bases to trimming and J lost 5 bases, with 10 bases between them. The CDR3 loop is CAWSETQNIQYF. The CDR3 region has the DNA TGTGCCTGGTCAGAGACTCAAAACATTCAGTACTTC.

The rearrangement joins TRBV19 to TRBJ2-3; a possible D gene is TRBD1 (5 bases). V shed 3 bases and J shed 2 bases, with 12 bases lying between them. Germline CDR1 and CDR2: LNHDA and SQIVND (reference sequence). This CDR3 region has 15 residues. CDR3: CASSISGQNTDTQYF. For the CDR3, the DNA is TGTGCCAGTAGTATTTCAGGACAAAACACAGATACGCAGTATTTT.

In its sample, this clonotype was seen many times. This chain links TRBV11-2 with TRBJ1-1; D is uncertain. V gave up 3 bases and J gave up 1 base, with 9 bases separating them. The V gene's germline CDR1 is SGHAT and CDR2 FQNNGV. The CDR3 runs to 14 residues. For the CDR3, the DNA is TGTGCCAGCAGCTTTATCTCCGGGAACACTGAAGCTTTCTTT. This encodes CASSFISGNTEAFF.

The CDR3 DNA sequence: TGTGCCAGCAGTCCCATCCTGGGACTAAGCGGGACGAACTCCTACGAGCAGTACTTC. It is translated as CASSPILGLSGTNSYEQYF. The chain carries TRBV12-3 or TRBV12-4 and TRBJ2-7; 7 bases align to TRBD2. The CDR3 covers 19 residues. The ends lost 5 bases at V and 0 bases at J; junction bases unmatched: 19.

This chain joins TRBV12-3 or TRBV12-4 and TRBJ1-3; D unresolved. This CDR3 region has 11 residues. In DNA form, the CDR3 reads TGTGCTCAAAGCTCTGGAAACACCATATATTTT. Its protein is CAQSSGNTIYF.

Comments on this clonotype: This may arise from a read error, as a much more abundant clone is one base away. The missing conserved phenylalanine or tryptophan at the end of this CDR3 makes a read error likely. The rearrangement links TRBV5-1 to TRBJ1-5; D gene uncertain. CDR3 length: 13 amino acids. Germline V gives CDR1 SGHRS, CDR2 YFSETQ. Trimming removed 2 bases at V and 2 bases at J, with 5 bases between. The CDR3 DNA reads TGCGCCAGCAGCTTAATGGGCAATCAGCCCCAGCATCTT. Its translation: CASSLMGNQPQHL.

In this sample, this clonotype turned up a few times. The CDR3 sequence: CASSILAGVGNEQFF. The CDR3 nucleotides are TGTGCCAGTAGTATACTAGCGGGAGTTGGCAATGAGCAGTTCTTC. This sequence joins TRBV19 and TRBJ2-1; 10 bases line up with TRBD2. Losses at the gene ends were 2 bases for V and 6 bases for J; bases not matched to a gene: 4. Germline assignment: CDR1 LNHDA and CDR2 SQIVND (reference sequence). The CDR3 totals 15 residues.

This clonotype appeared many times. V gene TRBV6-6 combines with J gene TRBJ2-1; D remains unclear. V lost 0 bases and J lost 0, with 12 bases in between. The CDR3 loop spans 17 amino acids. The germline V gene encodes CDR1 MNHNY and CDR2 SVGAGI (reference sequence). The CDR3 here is CASSYSNKAVSYNEQFF. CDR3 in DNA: TGTGCCAGCAGTTACTCGAACAAGGCGGTCTCCTACAATGAGCAGTTCTTC.

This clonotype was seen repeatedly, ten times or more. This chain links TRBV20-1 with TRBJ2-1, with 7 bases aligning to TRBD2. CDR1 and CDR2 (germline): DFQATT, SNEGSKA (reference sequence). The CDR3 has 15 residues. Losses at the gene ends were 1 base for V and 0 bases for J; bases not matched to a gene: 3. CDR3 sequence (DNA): TGCAGTGCTAGAGTAGGCGGGAGCTCCTACAATGAGCAGTTCTTC. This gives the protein CSARVGGSSYNEQFF.

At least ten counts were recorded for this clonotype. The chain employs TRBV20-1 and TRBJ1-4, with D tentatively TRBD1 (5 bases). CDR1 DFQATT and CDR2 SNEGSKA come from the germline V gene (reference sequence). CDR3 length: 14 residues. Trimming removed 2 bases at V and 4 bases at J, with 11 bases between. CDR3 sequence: CSARNPRDNEKLFF. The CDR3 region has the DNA TGCAGTGCTAGAAACCCCAGGGATAATGAAAAACTGTTTTTT.

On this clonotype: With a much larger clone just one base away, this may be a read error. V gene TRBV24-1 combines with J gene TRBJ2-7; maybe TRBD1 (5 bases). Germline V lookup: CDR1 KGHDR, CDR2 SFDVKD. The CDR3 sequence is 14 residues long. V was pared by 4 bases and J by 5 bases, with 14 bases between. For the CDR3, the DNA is TGTGCCACCAGTGAAGGGGAAGGGGTAGACGAGCAGTACTTC. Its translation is CATSEGEGVDEQYF.

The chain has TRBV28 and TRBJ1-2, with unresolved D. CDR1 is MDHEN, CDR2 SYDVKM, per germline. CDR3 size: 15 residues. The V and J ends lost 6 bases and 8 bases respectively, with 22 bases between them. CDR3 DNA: TGTGCCAGCAGCATAACAGCTCTCTATGGTAGAGGCTACACCTTC. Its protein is CASSITALYGRGYTF.

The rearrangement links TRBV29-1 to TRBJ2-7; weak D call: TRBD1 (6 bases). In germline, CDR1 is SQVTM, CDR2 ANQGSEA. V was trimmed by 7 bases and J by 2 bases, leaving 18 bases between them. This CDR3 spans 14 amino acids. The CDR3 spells CSAGDTFPAYEQYF. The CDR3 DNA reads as TGCAGCGCCGGGGACACCTTCCCTGCCTACGAGCAGTACTTC.

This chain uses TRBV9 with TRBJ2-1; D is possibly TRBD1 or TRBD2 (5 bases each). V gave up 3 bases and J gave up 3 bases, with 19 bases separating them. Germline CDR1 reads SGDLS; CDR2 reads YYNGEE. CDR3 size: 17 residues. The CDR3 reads CASSGGIAGAYYNEQFF. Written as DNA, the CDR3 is TGTGCCAGCAGCGGGGGGATCGCTGGGGCCTACTACAATGAGCAGTTCTTC.

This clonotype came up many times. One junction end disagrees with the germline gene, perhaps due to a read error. In nucleotides, the CDR3 is TGTGCCAGCACTGAACAGGGGCAAGAGACCCAGTACTTC. It yields the protein CASTEQGQETQYF. V gene TRBV2 combines with J gene TRBJ2-5, with 7 bases matching TRBD1. Germline V CDR1 and CDR2: SNHLY, FYNNEI. The CDR3 is made up of 13 amino acids. Variable domain in full (rest from reference TRBV2 and TRBJ2-5): EPEVTQTPSHQVTQMGQEVILRCVPISNHLYFYWYRQILGQKVEFLVSFYNNEISEKSEIFDDQFSVERPDGSNFTLKIRSTKLEDSAMYFCASTEQGQETQYFGPGTRLLVL.

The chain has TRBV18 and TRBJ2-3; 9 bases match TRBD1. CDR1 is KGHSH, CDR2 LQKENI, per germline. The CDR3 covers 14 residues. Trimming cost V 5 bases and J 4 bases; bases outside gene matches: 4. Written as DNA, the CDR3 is TGTGCCAGCTCAGGGGACAGGGAACCAGATACGCAGTATTTT. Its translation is CASSGDREPDTQYF.

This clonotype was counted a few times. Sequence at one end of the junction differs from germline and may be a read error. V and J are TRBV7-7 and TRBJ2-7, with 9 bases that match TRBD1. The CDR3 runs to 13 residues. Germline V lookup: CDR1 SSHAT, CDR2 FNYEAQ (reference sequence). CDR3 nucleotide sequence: TGTGCTAGCAGCGTCACAGGGGGCGGCGAGCAGTACTTC. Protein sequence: CASSVTGGGEQYF.

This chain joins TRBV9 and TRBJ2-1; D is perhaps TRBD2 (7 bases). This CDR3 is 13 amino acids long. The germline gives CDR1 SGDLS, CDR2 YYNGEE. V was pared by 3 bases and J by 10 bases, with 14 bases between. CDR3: CASSGGGGPEQFF. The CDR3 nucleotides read TGTGCCAGCAGCGGGGGGGGGGGCCCCGAGCAGTTCTTC. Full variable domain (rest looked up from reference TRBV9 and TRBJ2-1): DSGVTQTPKHLITATGQRVTLRCSPRSGDLSVYWYQQSLDQGLQFLIQYYNGEERAKGNILERFSAQQFPDLHSELNLSSLELGDSALYFCASSGGGGPEQFFGPGTRLTVL.

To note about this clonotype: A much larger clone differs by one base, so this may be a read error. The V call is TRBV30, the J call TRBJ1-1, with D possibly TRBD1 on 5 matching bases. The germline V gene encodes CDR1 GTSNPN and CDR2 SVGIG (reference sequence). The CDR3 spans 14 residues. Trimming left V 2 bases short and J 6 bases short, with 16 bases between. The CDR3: CAWSRKPGDAEAFF. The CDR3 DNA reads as TGTGCCTGGAGTCGGAAGCCCGGGGACGCTGAAGCTTTCTTT.

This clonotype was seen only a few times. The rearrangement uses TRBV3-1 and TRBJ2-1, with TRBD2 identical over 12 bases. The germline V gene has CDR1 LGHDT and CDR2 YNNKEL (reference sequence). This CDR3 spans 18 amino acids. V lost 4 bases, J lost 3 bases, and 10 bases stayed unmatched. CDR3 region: CASSRFRLAGGGYNEQFF. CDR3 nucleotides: TGTGCCAGCAGCCGATTTAGGCTAGCGGGAGGGGGCTACAATGAGCAGTTCTTC.

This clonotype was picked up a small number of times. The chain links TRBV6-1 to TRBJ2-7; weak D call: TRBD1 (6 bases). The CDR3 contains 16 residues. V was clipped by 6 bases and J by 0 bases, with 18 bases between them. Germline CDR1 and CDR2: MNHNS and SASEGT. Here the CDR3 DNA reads TGTGCCAGCAGCGACTGGGGTGGACAGAACTCCTACGAGCAGTACTTC. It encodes CASSDWGGQNSYEQYF.

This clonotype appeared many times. CDR3 sequence: CASSQDRGFYEQYF. In nucleotides, the CDR3 is TGTGCCAGCTCACAAGACAGGGGTTTCTACGAGCAGTACTTC. V and J are TRBV18 and TRBJ2-7, with 8 positions matching TRBD1. This CDR3 is built from 14 residues. The germline V gene has CDR1 KGHSH and CDR2 LQKENI. J gave up 3 bases and V 4 bases, and 5 bases lay outside the gene matches.

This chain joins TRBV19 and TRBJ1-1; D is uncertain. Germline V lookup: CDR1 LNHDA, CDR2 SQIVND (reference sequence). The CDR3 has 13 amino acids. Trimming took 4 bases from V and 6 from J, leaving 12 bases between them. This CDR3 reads CASSNRKRAEAFF. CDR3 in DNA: TGTGCCAGTAGTAATAGAAAAAGGGCTGAAGCTTTCTTT.